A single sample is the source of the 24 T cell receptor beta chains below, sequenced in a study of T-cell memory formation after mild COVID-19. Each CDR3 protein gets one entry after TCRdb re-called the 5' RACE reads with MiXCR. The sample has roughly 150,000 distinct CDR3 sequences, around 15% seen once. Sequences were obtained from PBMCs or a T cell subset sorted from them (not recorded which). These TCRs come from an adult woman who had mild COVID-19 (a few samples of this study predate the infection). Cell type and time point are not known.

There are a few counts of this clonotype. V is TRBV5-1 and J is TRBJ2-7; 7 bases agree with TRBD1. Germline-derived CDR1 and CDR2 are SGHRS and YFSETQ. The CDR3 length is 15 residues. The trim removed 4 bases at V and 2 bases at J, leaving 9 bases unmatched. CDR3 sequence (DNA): TGCGCCAGCAGCACTTGGACAGGAATTACCTACGAGCAGTACTTC. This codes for CASSTWTGITYEQYF.

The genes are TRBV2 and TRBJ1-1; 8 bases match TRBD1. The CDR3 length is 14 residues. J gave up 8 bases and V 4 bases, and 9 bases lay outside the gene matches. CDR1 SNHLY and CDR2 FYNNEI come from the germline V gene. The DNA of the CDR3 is TGTGCCAGCAGTGCGCAGGGACAGGTTGGGGAAGCTTTCTTT. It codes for CASSAQGQVGEAFF.

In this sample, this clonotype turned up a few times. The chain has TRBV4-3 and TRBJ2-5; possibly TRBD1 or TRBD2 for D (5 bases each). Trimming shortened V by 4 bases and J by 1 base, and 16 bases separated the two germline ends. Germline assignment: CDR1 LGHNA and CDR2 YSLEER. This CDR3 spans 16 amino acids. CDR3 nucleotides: TGCGCCAGCAGCCCCCCAGGGACCCGGCGCCAAGAGACCCAGTACTTC. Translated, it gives CASSPPGTRRQETQYF.

The CDR3 DNA reads as TGCAGTGCTCAGCCCCACTGGGCCTACGAGCAGTACTTC. Protein: CSAQPHWAYEQYF. The chain joins TRBV20-1 to TRBJ2-7; D remains ambiguous. CDR3 size: 13 residues. The ends were cut back, 5 bases at V and 2 bases at J, with 13 bases in the middle. The germline CDR1 and CDR2 sequences are DFQATT and SNEGSKA (reference sequence).

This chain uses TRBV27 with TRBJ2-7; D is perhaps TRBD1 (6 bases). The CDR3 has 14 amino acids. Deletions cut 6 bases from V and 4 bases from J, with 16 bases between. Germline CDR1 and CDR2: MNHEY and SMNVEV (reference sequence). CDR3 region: CASSPTGHPYEQYF. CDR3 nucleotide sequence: TGTGCCAGCAGCCCCACGGGACACCCTTACGAGCAGTACTTC.

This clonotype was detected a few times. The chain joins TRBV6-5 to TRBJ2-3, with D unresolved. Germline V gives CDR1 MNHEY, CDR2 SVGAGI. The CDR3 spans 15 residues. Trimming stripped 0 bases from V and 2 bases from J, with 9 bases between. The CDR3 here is CASSYSAAATDTQYF. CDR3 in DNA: TGTGCCAGCAGTTACTCGGCGGCAGCCACAGATACGCAGTATTTT.

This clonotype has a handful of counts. CDR3 in amino acids: CASRPSGGRTDTQYF. Written as DNA, the CDR3 is TGTGCCAGCAGGCCCTCGGGGGGACGCACAGATACGCAGTATTTT. V usage is TRBV27 and J usage is TRBJ2-3; 7 positions agree with TRBD2. Germline trimming cut 6 bases from V and 1 base from J; bases unmatched to any gene: 7. There are 15 residues in the CDR3. Germline V CDR1 and CDR2: MNHEY, SMNVEV (reference sequence).

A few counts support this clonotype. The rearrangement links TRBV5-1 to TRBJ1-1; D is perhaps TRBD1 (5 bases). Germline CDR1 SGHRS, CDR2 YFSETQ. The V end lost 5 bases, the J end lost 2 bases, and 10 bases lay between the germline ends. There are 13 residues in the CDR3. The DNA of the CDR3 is TGCGCCAGCAGGCTTCAGGGTAACACTGAAGCTTTCTTT. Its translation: CASRLQGNTEAFF.

The CDR3 loop is CASRYQKDVPNEQFF. DNA of the CDR3: TGTGCCAGCAGATACCAAAAGGACGTGCCCAATGAGCAGTTCTTC. This chain uses TRBV6-5 with TRBJ2-1; no definite D call. V lost 6 bases, J lost 6 bases, and 18 bases lay in between. This CDR3 spans 15 amino acids. Germline V gives CDR1 MNHEY, CDR2 SVGAGI.

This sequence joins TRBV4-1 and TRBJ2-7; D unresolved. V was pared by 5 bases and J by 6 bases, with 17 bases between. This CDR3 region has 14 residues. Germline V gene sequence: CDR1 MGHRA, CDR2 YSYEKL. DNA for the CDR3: TGCGCCAGCAGCGCAGCCGGAGACTTGCGCGAGCAGTACTTC. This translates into CASSAAGDLREQYF.

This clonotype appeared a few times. The DNA of the CDR3 is TGCGCCAGCAGCCGAGGATACAACACCGGGGAGCTGTTTTTT. This codes for CASSRGYNTGELFF. The chain joins TRBV4-1 to TRBJ2-2, with D unresolved. V lost 4 bases to trimming and J lost 2 bases, with 8 bases between them. The CDR3 is 14 residues long. The germline gives CDR1 MGHRA, CDR2 YSYEKL.

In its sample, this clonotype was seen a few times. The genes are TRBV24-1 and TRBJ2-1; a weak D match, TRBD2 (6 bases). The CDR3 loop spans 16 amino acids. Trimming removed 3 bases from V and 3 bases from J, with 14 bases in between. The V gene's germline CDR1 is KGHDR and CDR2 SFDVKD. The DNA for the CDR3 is TGTGCCACCAGTGATCTCGTAGCGGAAAACTACAATGAGCAGTTCTTC. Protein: CATSDLVAENYNEQFF.

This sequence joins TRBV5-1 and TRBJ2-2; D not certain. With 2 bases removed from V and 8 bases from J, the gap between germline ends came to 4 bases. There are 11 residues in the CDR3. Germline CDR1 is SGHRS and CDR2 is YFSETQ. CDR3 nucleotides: TGCGCCAGCAGCTTAGAGGGGGAGCTGTTTTTT. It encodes CASSLEGELFF.

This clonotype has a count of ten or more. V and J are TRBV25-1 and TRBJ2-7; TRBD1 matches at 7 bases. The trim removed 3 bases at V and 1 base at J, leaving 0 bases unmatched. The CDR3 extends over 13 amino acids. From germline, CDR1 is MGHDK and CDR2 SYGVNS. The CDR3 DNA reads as TGTGCCAGCAGTGACAGGGGGTCCTACGAGCAGTACTTC. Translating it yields CASSDRGSYEQYF.

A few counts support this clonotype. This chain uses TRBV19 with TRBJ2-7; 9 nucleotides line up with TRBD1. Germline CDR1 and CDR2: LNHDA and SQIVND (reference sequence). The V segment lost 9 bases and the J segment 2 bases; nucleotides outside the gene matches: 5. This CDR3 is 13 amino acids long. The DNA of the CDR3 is TGTGCCAGACGGACAGGGGTCCCCTACGAGCAGTACTTC. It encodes CARRTGVPYEQYF.

The CDR3 region is CASTELAGGQSEQFF. In nucleotides, the CDR3 is TGTGCCAGCACCGAACTAGCGGGAGGGCAGAGTGAGCAGTTCTTC. The chain couples TRBV6-2 or TRBV6-3 to TRBJ2-1; 13 nucleotides match TRBD2. This CDR3 has 15 residues. Trimming removed 7 bases from V and 9 bases from J; junction bases left unmatched: 9. The germline V gene encodes CDR1 MNHEY and CDR2 SVGEGT.

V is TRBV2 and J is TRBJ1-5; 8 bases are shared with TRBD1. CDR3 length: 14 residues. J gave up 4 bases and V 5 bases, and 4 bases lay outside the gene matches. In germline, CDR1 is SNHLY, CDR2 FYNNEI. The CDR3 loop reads CASSRQGMNQPQHF. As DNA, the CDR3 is TGTGCCAGCAGTAGACAGGGGATGAATCAGCCCCAGCATTTT.

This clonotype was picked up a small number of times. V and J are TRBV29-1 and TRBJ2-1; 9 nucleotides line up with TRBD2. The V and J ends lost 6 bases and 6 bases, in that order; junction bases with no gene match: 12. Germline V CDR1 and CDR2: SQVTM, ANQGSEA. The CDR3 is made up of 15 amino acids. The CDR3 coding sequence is TGCAGCGTCCTCCCGGCGGCGGGAGGGAGCAATGAGCAGTTCTTC. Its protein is CSVLPAAGGSNEQFF.

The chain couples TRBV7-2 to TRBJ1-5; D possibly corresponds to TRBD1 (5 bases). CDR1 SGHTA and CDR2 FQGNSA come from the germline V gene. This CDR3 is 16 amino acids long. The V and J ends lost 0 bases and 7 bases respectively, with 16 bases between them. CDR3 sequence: CASSLAAQGGLQPQHF. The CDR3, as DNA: TGTGCCAGCAGCTTAGCCGCCCAGGGTGGGTTGCAGCCCCAGCATTTT. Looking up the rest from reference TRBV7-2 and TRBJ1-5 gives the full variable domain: GAGVSQSPSNKVTEKGKDVELRCDPISGHTALYWYRQSLGQGLEFLIYFQGNSAPDKSGLPSDRFSAERTGGSVSTLTIQRTQQEDSAVYLCASSLAAQGGLQPQHFGDGTRLSIL.

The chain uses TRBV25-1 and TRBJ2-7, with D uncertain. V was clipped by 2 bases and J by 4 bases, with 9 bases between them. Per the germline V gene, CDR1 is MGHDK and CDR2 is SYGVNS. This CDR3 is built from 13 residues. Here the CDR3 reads CASSEPLDYEQYF. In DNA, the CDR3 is TGTGCCAGCAGTGAACCGTTGGATTACGAGCAGTACTTC.

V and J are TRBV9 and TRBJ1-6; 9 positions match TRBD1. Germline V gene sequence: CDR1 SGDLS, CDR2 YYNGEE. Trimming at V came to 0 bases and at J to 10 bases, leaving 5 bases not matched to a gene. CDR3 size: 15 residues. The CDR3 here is CASSVEGQGYSPLHF. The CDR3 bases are TGTGCCAGCAGCGTAGAGGGACAGGGTTACTCACCCCTCCACTTT.

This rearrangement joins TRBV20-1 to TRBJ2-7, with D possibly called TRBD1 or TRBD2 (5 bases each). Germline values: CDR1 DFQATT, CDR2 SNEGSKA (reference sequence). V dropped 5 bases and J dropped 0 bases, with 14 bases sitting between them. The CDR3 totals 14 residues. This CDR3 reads CSAAPGTDSYEQYF. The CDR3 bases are TGCAGTGCTGCGCCCGGGACGGACTCCTACGAGCAGTACTTC.

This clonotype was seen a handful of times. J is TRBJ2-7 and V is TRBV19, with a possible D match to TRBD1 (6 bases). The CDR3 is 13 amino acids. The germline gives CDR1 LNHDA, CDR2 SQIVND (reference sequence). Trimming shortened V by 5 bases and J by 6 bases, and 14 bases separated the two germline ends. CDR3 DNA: TGTGCCAGTAGTCCTCGGGAAGGGGGCGAGCAGTACTTC. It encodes CASSPREGGEQYF. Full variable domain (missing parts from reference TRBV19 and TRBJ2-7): DGGITQSPKYLFRKEGQNVTLSCEQNLNHDAMYWYRQDPGQGLRLIYYSQIVNDFQKGDIAEGYSVSREKKESFPLTVTSAQKNPTAFYLCASSPREGGEQYFGPGTRLTVT.

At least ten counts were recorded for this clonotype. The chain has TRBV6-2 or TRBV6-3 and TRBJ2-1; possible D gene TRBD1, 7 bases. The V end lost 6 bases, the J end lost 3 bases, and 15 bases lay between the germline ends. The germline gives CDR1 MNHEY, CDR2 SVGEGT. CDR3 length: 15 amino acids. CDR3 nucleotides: TGTGCCAGCAGAAAGGAGGGGGCCAACTACAATGAGCAGTTCTTC. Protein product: CASRKEGANYNEQFF.